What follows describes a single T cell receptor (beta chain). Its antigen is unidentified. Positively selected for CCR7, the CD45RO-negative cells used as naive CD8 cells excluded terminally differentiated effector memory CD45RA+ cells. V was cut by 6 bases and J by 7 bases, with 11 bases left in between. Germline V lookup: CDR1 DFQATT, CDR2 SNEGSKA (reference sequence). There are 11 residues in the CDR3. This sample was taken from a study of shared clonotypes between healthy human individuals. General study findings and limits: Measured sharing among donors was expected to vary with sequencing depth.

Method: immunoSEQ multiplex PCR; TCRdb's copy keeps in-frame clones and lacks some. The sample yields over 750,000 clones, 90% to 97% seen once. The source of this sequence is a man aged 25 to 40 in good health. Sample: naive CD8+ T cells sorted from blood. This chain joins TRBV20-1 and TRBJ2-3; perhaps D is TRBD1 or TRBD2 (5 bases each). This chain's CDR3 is CSAREGNTQYF. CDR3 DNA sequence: TGCAGTGCACGAGAGGGGAATACGCAGTATTTT.